The present T cell receptor (beta chain) was sequenced within a study of OX40 agonist ivuxolimab in advanced cancers. Study outcomes and limitations: Blood T cells, both CD4+ and CD8+, expanded clonally by week 6 at 0.1 to 3.0 mg/kg. More expanded clones were seen, on average, in CD8+ T cells than in CD4+.

The repertoire was sequenced with immunoSEQ multiplex PCR; TCRdb's copy has only in-frame clones and lacks some. Altogether more than 95,000 clones are present, around 93% being singletons, with the ten largest covering around 0.84%. Worth noting for this clone: Antigen specificity is unknown.

The V and J ends lost 5 bases and 8 bases respectively, with 21 bases between them. This CDR3 contains 15 residues. Per germline, CDR1 MDHEN and CDR2 SYDVKM. This receptor was obtained from an adult with an advanced solid tumor such as melanoma, head and neck, liver or kidney cancer. The V gene is TRBV28, the J gene TRBJ1-2; D uncertain. The sample was CD4+ or CD8+ T cells sorted from blood, taken in a trial of the OX40 agonist ivuxolimab. The CDR3 is CASSRTPVRFEGYTF. CDR3 bases: TGTGCCAGCAGTCGAACGCCGGTCCGCTTTGAAGGCTACACCTTC.